This T cell receptor beta chain was found in a study of cytomegalovirus exposure and HLA in healthy donors. Comment on this clone: Its specificity is unknown.

Study conclusions and caveats: Rare sequences made up most TCRs, while some public TCRs were found in many donors. TCR beta sequences numbering roughly 18,000 were associated with HLA alleles at 0.05 false discovery rate in a later analysis. Apart from CMV serostatus, no immune exposure information was available.

Germline V gene lookup returns CDR1 SGHVS and CDR2 FQNEAQ. V was clipped by 4 bases and J by 7 bases; unmatched bases: 8. This CDR3 spans 15 amino acids. PCR amplification relied on 60 Vbeta primers (plus 13 Jbeta primers). Sequenced by immunoSEQ multiplex PCR; TCRdb stores in-frame clones only, minus some. Of 150,000 to 200,000 clones in the sample, around 86% are singletons; the top ten hold approximately 1.5%. The receptor was derived from a woman aged 18 to 35 in good health and CMV-seronegative. Sequencing was performed on PBMCs. This chain links TRBV7-8 with TRBJ2-1; 9 nucleotides agree with TRBD2. In nucleotides, the CDR3 is TGTGCCAGCAGCTCTTTAGCGGGAGATCTGAATGAGCAGTTCTTC. Its protein is CASSSLAGDLNEQFF.